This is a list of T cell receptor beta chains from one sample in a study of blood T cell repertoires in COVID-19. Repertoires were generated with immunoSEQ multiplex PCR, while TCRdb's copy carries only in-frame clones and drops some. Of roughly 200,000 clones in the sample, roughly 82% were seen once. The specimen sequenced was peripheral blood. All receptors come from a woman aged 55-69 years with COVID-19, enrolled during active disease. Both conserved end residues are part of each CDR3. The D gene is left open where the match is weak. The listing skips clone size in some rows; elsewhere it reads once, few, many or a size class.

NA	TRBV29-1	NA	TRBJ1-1	CSVEGGFGAGPGGTEAFF	TGCAGCGTTGAAGGTGGATTTGGCGCGGGGCCTGGGGGCACTGAAGCTTTCTTT
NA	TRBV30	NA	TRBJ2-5	CAWSPSQGFETQYF	TGTGCCTGGAGTCCCTCCCAGGGTTTTGAGACCCAGTACTTC
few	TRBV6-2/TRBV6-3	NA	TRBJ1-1	CASSYTGETEAFF	TGTGCCAGCAGTTACACGGGGGAAACTGAAGCTTTCTTT
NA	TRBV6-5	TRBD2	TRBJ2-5	CASSSLAGGRGTQYF	TGTGCCAGCAGTTCCCTAGCGGGAGGGCGCGGGACCCAGTACTTC
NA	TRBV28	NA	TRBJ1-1	CASSPHEENTEAFF	TGTGCCAGCAGCCCCCACGAGGAGAACACTGAAGCTTTCTTT
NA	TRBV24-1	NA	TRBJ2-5	CATSSPRADGETQYF	TGTGCCACCAGTTCTCCCAGGGCTGATGGGGAGACCCAGTACTTC
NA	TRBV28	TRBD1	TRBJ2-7	CASRDRVDYEQYF	TGTGCCAGCAGGGACAGGGTTGACTACGAGCAGTACTTC
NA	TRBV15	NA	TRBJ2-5	CATSRDPSGYGETQYF	TGTGCCACCAGCAGAGATCCTAGTGGCTACGGAGAGACCCAGTACTTC
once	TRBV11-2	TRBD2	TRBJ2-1	CASSTGLAYHNEQFF	TGTGCCAGCAGCACGGGACTAGCGTACCACAATGAGCAGTTCTTC
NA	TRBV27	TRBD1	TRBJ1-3	CASKPGQGPTIYF	TGTGCCAGCAAGCCGGGACAGGGCCCCACCATATATTTT
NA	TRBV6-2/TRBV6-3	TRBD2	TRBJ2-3	CVSSGLAGDTQYF	TGTGTCAGCAGTGGACTAGCGGGAGATACGCAGTATTTT
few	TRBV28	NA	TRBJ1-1	CASSLGRGGTTEAFF	TGTGCCAGCAGTCTCGGGAGGGGGGGTACCACTGAAGCTTTCTTT
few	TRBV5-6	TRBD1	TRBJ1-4	CASSLEGALEKLFF	TGTGCCAGCAGCTTGGAGGGGGCTTTGGAAAAACTGTTTTTT
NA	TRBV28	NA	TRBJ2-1	CASSPLSTKIADNEQFF	TGTGCCAGCAGTCCACTCTCTACTAAGATCGCAGACAATGAGCAGTTCTTC
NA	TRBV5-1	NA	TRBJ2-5	CASSLSPTKETQYF	TGCGCCAGCAGCTTGTCGCCGACTAAAGAGACCCAGTACTTC
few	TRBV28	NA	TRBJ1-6	CASSFQLGSSYNSPLHF	TGTGCCAGCAGTTTCCAGCTCGGGAGCTCCTATAATTCACCCCTCCACTTT
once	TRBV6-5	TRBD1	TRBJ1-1	CASSYGGTGFTEAFF	TGTGCCAGCAGTTACGGGGGGACAGGGTTTACTGAAGCTTTCTTT
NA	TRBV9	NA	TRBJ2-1	CASSAPGGNEQFF	TGTGCCAGCAGCGCCCCCGGCGGGAATGAGCAGTTCTTC
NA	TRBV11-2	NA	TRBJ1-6	CASSPRGFVNSPLHF	TGTGCCAGCAGCCCCAGAGGGTTTGTGAATTCACCCCTCCACTTT
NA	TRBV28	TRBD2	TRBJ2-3	CASSRRLAGGLDTQYF	TGTGCCAGCAGCCGAAGACTAGCGGGGGGCCTAGATACGCAGTATTTT
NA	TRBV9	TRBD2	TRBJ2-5	CASSPPPSGGVETQYF	TGTGCCAGCAGCCCCCCTCCTAGCGGGGGGGTCGAGACCCAGTACTTC
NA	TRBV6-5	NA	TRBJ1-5	CASRLSNQPQHF	TGTGCCAGCAGACTTAGCAATCAGCCCCAGCATTTT
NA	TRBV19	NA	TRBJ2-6	CASSIMGAGANVLTF	TGTGCCAGTAGTATTATGGGGGCCGGGGCCAACGTCCTGACTTTC
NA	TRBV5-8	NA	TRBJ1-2	CASSFDRDYGYTF	TGTGCCAGCAGTTTTGACCGGGACTATGGCTACACCTTC
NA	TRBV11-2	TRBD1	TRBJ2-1	CASSLGRGGTGGWNEQFF	TGTGCCAGCAGCTTAGGGCGAGGCGGGACAGGGGGCTGGAATGAGCAGTTCTTC
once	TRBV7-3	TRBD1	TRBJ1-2	CASSSGQGLYTF	TGTGCCAGCAGCTCAGGACAGGGCCTCTACACCTTC
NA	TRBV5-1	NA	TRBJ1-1	CASSLKAGGGNTEAFF	TGCGCCAGCAGCTTGAAGGCGGGCGGCGGGAACACTGAAGCTTTCTTT
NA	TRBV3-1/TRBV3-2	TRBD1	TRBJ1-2	CASSRGPGYGYTF	TGTGCCAGCAGCAGGGGGCCGGGCTATGGCTACACCTTC
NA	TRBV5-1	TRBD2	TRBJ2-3	CASSWGGVANTQYF	TGCGCCAGCAGCTGGGGGGGAGTGGCAAATACGCAGTATTTT
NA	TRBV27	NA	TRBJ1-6	CASSFRGAGSPLHF	TGTGCCAGCAGTTTTCGGGGGGCTGGATCACCCCTCCACTTT
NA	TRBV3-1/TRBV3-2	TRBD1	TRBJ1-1	CASSTTGGGTEAFF	TGTGCCAGCAGCACAACAGGGGGGGGGACTGAAGCTTTCTTT
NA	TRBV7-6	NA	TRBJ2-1	CASSAAASTREQFF	TGTGCCAGCAGCGCGGCGGCTAGTACGCGGGAGCAGTTCTTC
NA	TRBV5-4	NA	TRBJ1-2	CASSLAGTLSYGYTF	TGTGCCAGCAGCTTGGCCGGGACACTGTCATATGGCTACACCTTC
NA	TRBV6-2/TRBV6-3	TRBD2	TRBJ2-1	CASSYSIAGGSYNEQFF	TGTGCCAGCAGTTACTCAATAGCGGGAGGCTCCTACAATGAGCAGTTCTTC
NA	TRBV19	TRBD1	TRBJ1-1	CAAKKDRENTEAFF	TGTGCCGCCAAAAAGGACAGGGAGAACACTGAAGCTTTCTTT
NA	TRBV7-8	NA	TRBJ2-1	CASSYTSIHEQFF	TGTGCCAGCAGCTATACTAGCATCCATGAGCAGTTCTTC
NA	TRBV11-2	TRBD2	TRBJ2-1	CASSPGVAGGIEQFF	TGTGCCAGCAGCCCCGGGGTAGCGGGGGGGATTGAGCAGTTCTTC
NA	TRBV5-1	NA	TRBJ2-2	CASSLANPGELFF	TGCGCCAGCAGCTTGGCAAATCCCGGGGAGCTGTTTTTT
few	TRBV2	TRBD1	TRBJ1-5	CASMDRGENQPQHF	TGTGCCAGCATGGACAGGGGCGAGAATCAGCCCCAGCATTTT
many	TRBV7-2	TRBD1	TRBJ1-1	CASSFDRVPKYEAFF	TGTGCCAGCAGCTTCGACAGGGTGCCCAAATATGAAGCTTTCTTT
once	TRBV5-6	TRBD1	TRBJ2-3	CASSSTGTENTPTDTQYF	TGTGCCAGCAGCTCCACCGGGACAGAAAATACCCCCACAGATACGCAGTATTTT
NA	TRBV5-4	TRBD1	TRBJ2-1	CASSLQGARGNEQFF	TGTGCCAGCAGCTTACAGGGGGCGCGAGGGAATGAGCAGTTCTTC
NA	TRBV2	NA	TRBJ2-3	CASSEQGLTDTQYF	TGTGCCAGCAGTGAACAGGGTCTCACAGATACGCAGTATTTT
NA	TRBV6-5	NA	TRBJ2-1	CASRLGQYTNNEQFF	TGTGCCAGCAGACTTGGACAGTACACGAACAATGAGCAGTTCTTC
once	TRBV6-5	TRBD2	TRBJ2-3	CASSSSGASTDTQYF	TGTGCCAGCAGTTCTAGCGGGGCTAGCACAGATACGCAGTATTTT
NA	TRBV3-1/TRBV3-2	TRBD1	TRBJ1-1	CASSHDRGERGAFF	TGTGCCAGCAGCCATGACAGGGGTGAGAGGGGAGCTTTCTTT
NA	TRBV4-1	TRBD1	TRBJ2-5	CASSQGGNRGRETQYF	TGCGCCAGCAGCCAAGGGGGAAACAGGGGTCGCGAGACCCAGTACTTC
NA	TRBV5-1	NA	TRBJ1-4	CASSLNQFNEKLFF	TGCGCCAGCAGCTTAAACCAGTTTAACGAAAAACTGTTTTTT
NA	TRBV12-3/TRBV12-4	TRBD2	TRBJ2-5	CASGEGLQETQYF	TGTGCCAGCGGGGAGGGCCTTCAAGAGACCCAGTACTTC
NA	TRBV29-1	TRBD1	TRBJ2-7	CSVGQGLLEQYF	TGCAGCGTGGGACAGGGGCTACTCGAGCAGTACTTC
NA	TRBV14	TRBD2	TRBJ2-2	CASSQVAGDTGELFF	TGTGCCAGCAGCCAAGTCGCGGGAGACACCGGGGAGCTGTTTTTT
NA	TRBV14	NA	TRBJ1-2	CASSLSRQVYGYTF	TGTGCCAGCAGCCTTTCGCGACAGGTCTATGGCTACACCTTC
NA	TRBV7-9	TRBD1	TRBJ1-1	CASSSQGDGTEAFF	TGTGCCAGCAGCTCGCAGGGGGATGGCACTGAAGCTTTCTTT
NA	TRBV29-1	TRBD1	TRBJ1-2	CSVDPQGADYGYTF	TGCAGCGTTGATCCACAGGGGGCGGACTATGGCTACACCTTC
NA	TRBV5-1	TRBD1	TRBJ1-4	CASSTGQVTNEKLFF	TGCGCCAGCAGCACAGGACAGGTCACTAATGAAAAACTGTTTTTT
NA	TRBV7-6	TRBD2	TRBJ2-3	CASSSDRGLSTDTQYF	TGTGCCAGCAGCTCGGACCGGGGACTAAGCACAGATACGCAGTATTTT
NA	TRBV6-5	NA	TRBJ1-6	CASSYSMSGNSPLHF	TGTGCCAGCAGTTACTCGATGTCGGGGAATTCACCCCTCCACTTT